The 27 T cell receptor beta chains in this list originate from one sample, sequenced in a study of a mutant IDH1 vaccine in newly diagnosed glioma. Time point: baseline, week 1 (first vaccination visit). Sample treatment: pre-vaccination baseline after standard-of-care therapy. Data came from immunoSEQ multiplex PCR; TCRdb stores just in-frame clones and leaves some out. The table shows 35,000 to 40,000 clones, with around nine tenths occurring only once. The sample in question was PBMCs, obtained from a glioma patient treated with radiotherapy, temozolomide or both. These receptors were obtained from a man aged 18 to 29 with glioma.

This clone was seen a single time. This sequence joins TRBV7-2 and TRBJ2-5, with TRBD2 matching over 7 bases. This CDR3 has 15 residues. J lost 5 bases, V lost 0 bases, and 6 bases had no gene match. CDR1 is SGHTA, CDR2 FQGNSA, per germline. Here the CDR3 DNA reads TGTGCCAGCAGCTTAGCTGGGCCTAGCGGTGAGACCCAGTACTTC. Translated, it gives CASSLAGPSGETQYF.

The J gene is TRBJ1-4, the V gene TRBV5-5; D gene ambiguous. Germline loops: CDR1 SGHKS, CDR2 YYEKEE (reference sequence). The V and J ends lost 4 bases and 8 bases respectively, with 18 bases between them. The CDR3 has 15 amino acids. The CDR3 is CASSEAGREGEKLFF. Written as DNA, the CDR3 is TGTGCCAGCAGCGAGGCCGGGAGAGAAGGGGAAAAACTGTTTTTT.

The CDR3 is CASLSTGGNEQFF. CDR3 nucleotide sequence: TGTGCCAGCCTATCGACAGGGGGCAATGAGCAGTTCTTC. The genes are TRBV2 and TRBJ2-1; TRBD1 matches 9 bases. Germline V gives CDR1 SNHLY, CDR2 FYNNEI. This CDR3 comprises 13 residues. The trim removed 8 bases at V and 6 bases at J, leaving 5 bases unmatched.

The genes are TRBV6-1 and TRBJ2-2; 9 nucleotides align to TRBD2. The CDR3 extends over 15 amino acids. With 6 bases clipped from V and 6 bases from J, the junction kept 8 bases outside the gene matches. Germline assignment: CDR1 MNHNS and CDR2 SASEGT. The CDR3: CASRELAGWPGELFF. The DNA of the CDR3 is TGTGCCAGCAGGGAGCTAGCGGGATGGCCCGGGGAGCTGTTTTTT.

The chain links TRBV6-6 to TRBJ1-5; a possible D gene is TRBD1 (6 bases). Trimming shortened V by 5 bases and J by 7 bases, and 21 bases separated the two germline ends. Per the germline V gene, CDR1 is MNHNY and CDR2 is SVGAGI (reference sequence). This CDR3 has 16 amino acids. CDR3 amino acids: CASSQRQAPMNQPQHF. The DNA of the CDR3 is TGTGCCAGCAGTCAACGACAGGCACCAATGAACCAGCCCCAGCATTTT.

This clone was seen just once. This chain uses TRBV4-3 with TRBJ1-6, with a weak D call TRBD1 (6 bases). Germline CDR1 LGHNA, CDR2 YSLEER. V lost 6 bases to trimming and J lost 7 bases, with 13 bases between them. The CDR3 is 14 amino acids. CDR3: CASSPQGRNSPLHF. For the CDR3, the DNA is TGCGCCAGCAGTCCACAGGGACGAAATTCACCCCTCCACTTT.

The J gene is TRBJ2-5, the V gene TRBV7-9; 12 bases are shared with TRBD1. The V and J ends lost 5 bases and 2 bases, in that order; junction bases with no gene match: 6. The CDR3 totals 16 residues. Germline CDR1 SEHNR, CDR2 FQNEAQ (reference sequence). The CDR3 reads CASSQGTGGKQETQYF. CDR3 in DNA: TGTGCCAGCAGCCAGGGGACAGGGGGCAAACAAGAGACCCAGTACTTC.

CDR3 region: CASSLGDDSYEQYF. Written as DNA, the CDR3 is TGTGCCAGCAGCCTGGGGGACGACTCCTACGAGCAGTACTTC. The rearrangement joins TRBV13 to TRBJ2-7; tentatively, D is TRBD1 or TRBD2 (5 bases each). Trimming removed 5 bases from V and 0 bases from J, with 11 bases in between. Germline V gene sequence: CDR1 PRHDT, CDR2 FYEKMQ (reference sequence). The CDR3 covers 14 residues.

The chain combines TRBV6-5 with TRBJ1-2; tentative D call: TRBD1 (5 bases). The ends were cut back, 7 bases at V and 8 bases at J, with 20 bases in the middle. The CDR3 length is 14 residues. In germline, CDR1 is MNHEY, CDR2 SVGAGI. CDR3 coding DNA: TGTGCCAGCAAACAGGATTACGGCCTGAGGGGCTACACCTTC. It translates to CASKQDYGLRGYTF.

The J gene is TRBJ1-1, the V gene TRBV9; D is unresolved. CDR3 length equals 13 residues. Trimming shortened V by 4 bases and J by 1 base, and 8 bases separated the two germline ends. CDR1 SGDLS and CDR2 YYNGEE come from the germline V gene. CDR3 sequence: CASSLRENTEAFF. CDR3 in DNA: TGTGCCAGCAGCTTAAGAGAGAACACTGAAGCTTTCTTT.

The chain joins TRBV30 to TRBJ1-4; D remains unclear. The CDR3 contains 14 residues. V lost 0 bases and J 8 bases, leaving 13 bases between the germline ends. Germline CDR1 is GTSNPN and CDR2 is SVGIG (reference sequence). CDR3 DNA: TGTGCCTGGAGTGTACGGCAGCCCGGGGAAAAACTGTTTTTT. Protein sequence: CAWSVRQPGEKLFF.

V usage is TRBV2 and J usage is TRBJ1-4, with TRBD1 matching 8 bases. From germline, CDR1 is SNHLY and CDR2 FYNNEI. The CDR3 totals 15 residues. With V trimmed by 6 bases and J by 4 bases, 7 bases remained unmatched. The CDR3 bases are TGTGCCAGCAGCCCCAGGGGGCAAGTTAATGAAAAACTGTTTTTT. As protein: CASSPRGQVNEKLFF.

This clone appeared a single time. The chain couples TRBV5-4 to TRBJ2-7; TRBD1 is a possible D gene (5 bases). The germline gives CDR1 SGHNT, CDR2 YYREEE (reference sequence). This CDR3 region has 13 residues. V lost 8 bases and J 0 bases, leaving 12 bases between the germline ends. The CDR3 bases are TGTGCCAGTTCCCGACAGTACTCCTACGAGCAGTACTTC. The encoded protein is CASSRQYSYEQYF.

The J gene is TRBJ1-1, the V gene TRBV10-3, with D perhaps matching TRBD1 (5 bases). Deletions cut 5 bases from V and 1 base from J, with 11 bases between. The CDR3 has 14 amino acids. Looked up from germline, CDR1 is ENHRY and CDR2 is SYGVKD. CDR3 coding DNA: TGTGCCATCAGTTCCGGGACGGAGAACACTGAAGCTTTCTTT. This codes for CAISSGTENTEAFF.

DNA of the CDR3: TGTGCCAGCAGCTTGTGGGACCCGGGACGTGGCTACACCTTC. As protein: CASSLWDPGRGYTF. This chain links TRBV5-6 with TRBJ1-2; D may be TRBD1 (5 bases). The CDR3 has 14 amino acids. Trimming removed 1 base from V and 7 bases from J, with 14 bases in between. Germline CDR1 reads SGHDT; CDR2 reads YYEEEE.

This sequence joins TRBV7-8 and TRBJ1-4; 8 positions agree with TRBD1. The CDR3 extends over 18 amino acids. Germline V lookup: CDR1 SGHVS, CDR2 FQNEAQ. V lost 5 bases and J lost 0; bases outside the gene matches: 11. CDR3 DNA: TGTGCCAGCAGCCAAGGGGGCAGGGGGCGGACAACTAATGAAAAACTGTTTTTT. Encoded protein: CASSQGGRGRTTNEKLFF.

The V gene is TRBV6-1, the J gene TRBJ2-5, with 12 bases that match TRBD2. This CDR3 comprises 15 residues. CDR1 and CDR2 (germline): MNHNS, SASEGT. V lost 5 bases and J lost 5; bases outside the gene matches: 6. DNA for the CDR3: TGTGCCAGCAGTCGTCGGACTAGCGGGATGGAGACCCAGTACTTC. Translated: CASSRRTSGMETQYF.

The genes are TRBV6-6 and TRBJ1-1, with 9 bases fitting TRBD1. Looked up from germline, CDR1 is MNHNY and CDR2 is SVGAGI (reference sequence). V was clipped by 4 bases and J by 6 bases; unmatched bases: 6. The CDR3 is 14 amino acids. The CDR3 DNA sequence: TGTGCCAGCAGTTCCGGACAGGGGACCGCTGAAGCTTTCTTT. Its protein product is CASSSGQGTAEAFF.

The J gene is TRBJ1-1, the V gene TRBV5-1; tentatively, D is TRBD1 (6 bases). V was shortened by 4 bases and J by 6 bases, with 13 bases between the two germline ends. Germline-derived CDR1 and CDR2 are SGHRS and YFSETQ. The CDR3 totals 13 residues. The CDR3 bases are TGCGCCAGCAGCCGAAGGGGGGCTGCTGAAGCTTTCTTT. Protein: CASSRRGAAEAFF. The variable domain in full, completed from reference TRBV5-1 and TRBJ1-1, reads KAGVTQTPRYLIKTRGQQVTLSCSPISGHRSVSWYQQTPGQGLQFLFEYFSETQRNKGNFPGRFSGRQFSNSRSEMNVSTLELGDSALYLCASSRRGAAEAFFGQGTRLTVV.

The chain carries TRBV11-2 and TRBJ1-3; tentatively, D is TRBD1 (5 bases). Germline V CDR1 and CDR2: SGHAT, FQNNGV. Deletions cut 3 bases from V and 4 bases from J, with 10 bases between. The CDR3 extends over 14 amino acids. In DNA, the CDR3 is TGTGCCAGCAGCTTGGTCAGGGTCGGAAACACCATATATTTT. Protein product: CASSLVRVGNTIYF.

The chain links TRBV5-6 to TRBJ2-1; the match to TRBD2 covers 8 bases. Germline V lookup: CDR1 SGHDT, CDR2 YYEEEE. The CDR3 has 14 amino acids. The ends lost 3 bases at V and 9 bases at J; junction bases unmatched: 8. In nucleotides, the CDR3 is TGTGCCAGCAGCTGGGGGACTAGGGCGCTTGAGCAGTTCTTC. The encoded protein is CASSWGTRALEQFF.

The chain recombines TRBV30 with TRBJ2-7; unclear D gene. Trimming left V 6 bases short and J 2 bases short, with 14 bases between. The germline V gene has CDR1 GTSNPN and CDR2 SVGIG (reference sequence). The CDR3 consists of 13 residues. The CDR3 reads CACSLGQPYEQYF. The CDR3 DNA reads TGTGCCTGCAGCCTCGGCCAGCCCTACGAGCAGTACTTC. Using reference TRBV30 and TRBJ2-7 for the parts outside the CDR3, the full variable domain is SQTIHQWPATLVQPVGSPLSLECTVEGTSNPNLYWYRQAAGRGLQLLFYSVGIGQISSEVPQNLSASRPQDRQFILSSKKLLLSDSGFYLCACSLGQPYEQYFGPGTRLTVT.

The chain has TRBV28 and TRBJ1-1, with D unresolved. V lost 3 bases, J lost 11 bases, and 16 bases lay in between. Germline loops: CDR1 MDHEN, CDR2 SYDVKM. The CDR3 length is 13 residues. CDR3: CASSFVQDGHAFF. CDR3 nucleotides: TGTGCCAGCAGTTTTGTTCAGGACGGTCACGCTTTCTTT.

V usage is TRBV19 and J usage is TRBJ2-7; 10 bases map to TRBD2. The V gene's germline CDR1 is LNHDA and CDR2 SQIVND (reference sequence). Trimming took 10 bases from V and 2 from J; bases not matched to a gene: 5. The CDR3 consists of 13 residues. As DNA, the CDR3 is TGTGCCACTAGGACTAGCGGAACCTACGAGCAGTACTTC. Protein product: CATRTSGTYEQYF.

The rearrangement joins TRBV2 to TRBJ1-1, with 9 positions matching TRBD1. There are 16 residues in the CDR3. Germline V gives CDR1 SNHLY, CDR2 FYNNEI. V was pared by 1 base and J by 5 bases, with 8 bases of the junction left unmatched. CDR3 protein: CASSEGLGTGKTEAFF. CDR3 DNA sequence: TGTGCCAGCAGTGAAGGATTGGGGACAGGGAAGACTGAAGCTTTCTTT.

This clone was seen only once. J is TRBJ2-7 and V is TRBV28, with a tentative D call TRBD1 (5 bases). This CDR3 is built from 14 residues. V lost 2 bases and J lost 6, with 14 bases in between. Germline CDR1 reads MDHEN; CDR2 reads SYDVKM. The CDR3 nucleotides are TGTGCCAGCAGTTTACGAGAAGGGGCCGGCGAGCAGTACTTC. Encoded protein: CASSLREGAGEQYF.

The gene calls are TRBV19 and TRBJ1-2; D gene uncertain. The ends were cut back, 4 bases at V and 3 bases at J, with 6 bases in the middle. Germline CDR1 and CDR2: LNHDA and SQIVND (reference sequence). CDR3 length: 12 residues. In DNA, the CDR3 is TGTGCCAGTAGTACCGAATACTATGGCTACACCTTC. It translates to CASSTEYYGYTF.